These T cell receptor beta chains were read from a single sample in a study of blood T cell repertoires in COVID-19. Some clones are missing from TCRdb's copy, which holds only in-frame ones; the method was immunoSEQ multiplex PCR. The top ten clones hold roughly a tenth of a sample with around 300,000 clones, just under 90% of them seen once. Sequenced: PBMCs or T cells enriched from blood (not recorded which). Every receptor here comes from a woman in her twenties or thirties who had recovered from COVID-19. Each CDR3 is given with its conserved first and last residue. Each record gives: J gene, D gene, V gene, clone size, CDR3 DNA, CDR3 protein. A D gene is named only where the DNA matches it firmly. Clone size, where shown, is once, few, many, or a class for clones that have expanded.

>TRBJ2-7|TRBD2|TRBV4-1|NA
TGCGCCAGCAGCCCCATAGCGGGAGAGGGAAACGAGCAGTACTTC
CASSPIAGEGNEQYF
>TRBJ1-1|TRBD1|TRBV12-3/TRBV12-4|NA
TGTGCCAGCAGTTCCCCCCGGGACAGGGGGTTTGTCTTT
CASSSPRDRGFVF
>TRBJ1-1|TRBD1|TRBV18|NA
TGTGCCAGCTCACCCACGGGACAGGCGAACACTGAAGCTTTCTTT
CASSPTGQANTEAFF
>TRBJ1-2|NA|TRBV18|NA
TGTGCCAGCTCACCCGACGGGGGGTCTGGCTACACCTTC
CASSPDGGSGYTF
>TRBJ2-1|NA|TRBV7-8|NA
TGTGCCAGCAGCTCTTACGAGTCTGAGCAGTTCTTC
CASSSYESEQFF
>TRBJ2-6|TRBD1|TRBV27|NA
TGTGCCAGCAGTTTATCTAGGACAGGGGCTACACGTGGGGCCAACGTCCTGACTTTC
CASSLSRTGATRGANVLTF
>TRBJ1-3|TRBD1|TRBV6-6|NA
TGTGCCAGCAGTCGCTGGACAGGGGGCACTTCTGGAAACACCATATATTTT
CASSRWTGGTSGNTIYF
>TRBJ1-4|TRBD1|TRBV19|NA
TGTGCCAGTAAAGTACTAGGACAGGGAGGAGTTGGTGAAAAACTGTTTTTT
CASKVLGQGGVGEKLFF
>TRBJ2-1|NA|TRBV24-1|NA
TGTGCCACGGCCGGGACTTCATACTCCTACAATGAGCAGTTCTTC
CATAGTSYSYNEQFF
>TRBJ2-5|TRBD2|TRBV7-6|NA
TGTGCCAGCAGCTTAGGGACTAGCGGCAACCAAGAGACCCAGTACTTC
CASSLGTSGNQETQYF
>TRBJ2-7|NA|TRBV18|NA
TGTGCCAGCTCACCCCGGGACACCTTCTACGAGCAGTACTTC
CASSPRDTFYEQYF
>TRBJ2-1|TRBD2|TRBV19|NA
TGTGCCAGTAGGGGGGGACTAGCCGTGAGCTCCTACAATGAGCAGTTCTTC
CASRGGLAVSSYNEQFF
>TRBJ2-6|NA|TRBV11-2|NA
TGTGCCAGCAGCTTAGTACGACGGGACTTGATTAAGGCCAACGTCCTGACTTTC
CASSLVRRDLIKANVLTF
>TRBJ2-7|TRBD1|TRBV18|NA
TGTGCCAGCTCACCCAATTCCGGGACAGGGGGTTCGTACGAGCAGTACTTC
CASSPNSGTGGSYEQYF
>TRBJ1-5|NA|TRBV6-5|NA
TGTGCCAGCAGCCACGGGGGGGATCAGCCCCAGCATTTT
CASSHGGDQPQHF
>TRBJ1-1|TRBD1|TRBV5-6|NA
TGTGCCAGCAGCCCCTCAGGGGGCGCGTGGAACACTGAAGCTTTCTTT
CASSPSGGAWNTEAFF
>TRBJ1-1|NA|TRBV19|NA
TGTGCCAGTTCTTGGGGCAGAAACACTGAAGCTTTCTTT
CASSWGRNTEAFF
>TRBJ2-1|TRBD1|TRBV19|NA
TGTGCCAGTACCCGACAGGGCTCCTACAATGAGCAGTTCTTC
CASTRQGSYNEQFF
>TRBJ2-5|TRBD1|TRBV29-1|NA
TGCAGCGTCCCTGGGGACAGGGTAGAGACCCAGTACTTC
CSVPGDRVETQYF
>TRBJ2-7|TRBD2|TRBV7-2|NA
TGTGCCAGCAGCTTAGTTAGCGGGAGCTACGAGCAGTACTTC
CASSLVSGSYEQYF
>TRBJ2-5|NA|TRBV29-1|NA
TGCAGCGTTGACGGAGGAGAGACCCAGTACTTC
CSVDGGETQYF
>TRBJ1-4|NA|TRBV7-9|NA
TGTGCCAGCAGCTTAACGGGGGAAAAACTGTTTTTT
CASSLTGEKLFF
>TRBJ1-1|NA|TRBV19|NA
TGTGCCAGTAGTGTCATTTGGGGTGGGGGCGCTGAAGCTTTCTTT
CASSVIWGGGAEAFF
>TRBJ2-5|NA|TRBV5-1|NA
TGCGCCAGCACCTCAGGACATGTCGAGACCCAGTACTTC
CASTSGHVETQYF
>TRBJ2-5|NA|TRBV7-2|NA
TGTGCCAGCAGCGCGGGACTGCCCCCCGAGACCCAGTACTTC
CASSAGLPPETQYF
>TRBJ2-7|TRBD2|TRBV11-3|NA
TGTGCCAGCAGCCCTCGGGGAGCGGGGGAAGGAGAGCAGTACTTC
CASSPRGAGEGEQYF
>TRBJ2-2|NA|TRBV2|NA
TGTGCCAGCAGTGTAGAGGCAGGGTCCACCGGGGAGCTGTTTTTT
CASSVEAGSTGELFF
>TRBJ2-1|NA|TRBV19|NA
TGTGCCAGTTCGGTCGCGGGACCAACCTACAATGAGCAGTTCTTC
CASSVAGPTYNEQFF
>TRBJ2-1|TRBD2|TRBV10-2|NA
TGCGCCAGCAGTGGTGTAGCGGGAGGCTACAATGAGCAGTTCTTC
CASSGVAGGYNEQFF
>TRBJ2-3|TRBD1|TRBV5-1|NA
TGCGCCAGCAGGCATAAACCGGGACAGGGATCCATCGTCAGCACAGATACGCAGTATTTT
CASRHKPGQGSIVSTDTQYF
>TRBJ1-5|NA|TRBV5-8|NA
TGTGCCAGCAGCTTTGACAGGACCAGCAATCAGCCCCAGCATTTT
CASSFDRTSNQPQHF
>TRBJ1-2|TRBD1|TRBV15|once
TGTGCCACCAGCGATCACAGGGGAACTAACTATGGCTACACCTTC
CATSDHRGTNYGYTF
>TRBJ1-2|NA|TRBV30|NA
TGTGCCTGGAGTGTGGGGGGTGGCTACACCTTC
CAWSVGGGYTF
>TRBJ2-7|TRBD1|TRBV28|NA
TGTGCCAGCAGCTATGGACAGGCCTACGAGCAGTACTTC
CASSYGQAYEQYF
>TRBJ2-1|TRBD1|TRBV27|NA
TGTGCCAGCAGTTCCGGGACAGGGCCTTACAATGAGCAGTTCTTC
CASSSGTGPYNEQFF
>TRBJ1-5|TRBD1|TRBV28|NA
TGTGCCAGCAGCCGGACAGGGGGCTCGGGACAGCCCCAGCATTTT
CASSRTGGSGQPQHF
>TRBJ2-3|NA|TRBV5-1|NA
TGCGCCAGCAGCTTGGACAGAGTCACAGATACGCAGTATTTT
CASSLDRVTDTQYF
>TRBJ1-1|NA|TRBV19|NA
TGTGCCAGTAGTAAAACGGCGGAGAGGGAAGCTTTCTTT
CASSKTAEREAFF
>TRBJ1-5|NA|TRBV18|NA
TGTGCCAGCTCAACTAGACCCTCAAATCAGCCCCAGCATTTT
CASSTRPSNQPQHF
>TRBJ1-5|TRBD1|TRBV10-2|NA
TGCGCCAGCAGTGCAGGGGGCGAAAGCAATCAGCCCCAGCATTTT
CASSAGGESNQPQHF
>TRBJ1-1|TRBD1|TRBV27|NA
TGTGCCAGCAGTTCCTGGACCCGGGAGGGGGCCGCTTTCTTT
CASSSWTREGAAFF